Here is one T cell receptor (beta chain) with its context. V gave up 0 bases and J gave up 1 base, with 13 bases separating them. Germline-derived CDR1 and CDR2 are DFQATT and SNEGSKA (reference sequence). The CDR3 sequence is 16 residues long. TCRdb reanalysed the RT-PCR reads using MiXCR and keeps one entry per CDR3 protein. This sample has almost 700,000 distinct CDR3 sequences; 14% occur once, and the top ten carry 3% to 4.5%. This TCR was recovered from a female donor in good health, serving as a healthy control. The rearrangement joins TRBV20-1 to TRBJ2-1; D uncertain. Sequencing input: memory CD4+ T cells from blood. The CDR3 here is CSARDPGLGSYNEQFF. The CDR3 DNA sequence: TGCAGTGCTAGAGATCCCGGGTTAGGGTCCTACAATGAGCAGTTCTTC.